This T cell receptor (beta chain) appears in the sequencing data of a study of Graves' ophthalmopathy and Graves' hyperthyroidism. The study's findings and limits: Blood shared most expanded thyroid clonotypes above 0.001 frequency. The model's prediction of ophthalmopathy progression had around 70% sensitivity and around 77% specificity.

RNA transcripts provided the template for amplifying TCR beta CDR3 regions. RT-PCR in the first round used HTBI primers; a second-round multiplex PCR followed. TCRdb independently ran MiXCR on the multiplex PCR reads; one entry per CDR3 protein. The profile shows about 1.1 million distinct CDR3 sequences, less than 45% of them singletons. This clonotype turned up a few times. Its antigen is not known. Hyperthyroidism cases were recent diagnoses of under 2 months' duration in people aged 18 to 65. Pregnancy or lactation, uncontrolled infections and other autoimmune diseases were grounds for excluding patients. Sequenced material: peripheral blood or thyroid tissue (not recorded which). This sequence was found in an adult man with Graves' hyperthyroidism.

CDR3 sequence: CAIRKTGTKYGYTF. The CDR3 nucleotides read TGTGCCATCAGGAAGACAGGGACGAAATATGGCTACACCTTC. V is TRBV10-3 and J is TRBJ1-2; the match to TRBD1 covers 7 bases. This CDR3 has 14 residues. Germline CDR1 and CDR2: ENHRY and SYGVKD. V gave up 6 bases and J gave up 5 bases; unmatched junction bases: 9.